This T cell receptor beta chain was recovered during a study of blood T cell repertoires in COVID-19. Study-level information: Spain, Italy and the United States supplied samples that represented acute and convalescent COVID-19.

TCRdb keeps only in-frame clones here, not all; method: immunoSEQ multiplex PCR. The top ten clones hold approximately 1.5% of a sample with 200,000 to 300,000 clones, about 89% of them seen once. Sequencing used peripheral blood. The clonotype was recovered from a woman aged 55-75 years who had recovered from COVID-19.

The CDR3 nucleotides read TGTGCCAGCAGCTCCTTAGCTGGACAGCCTAACTATGGCTACACCTTC. Protein sequence: CASSSLAGQPNYGYTF. The chain employs TRBV7-6 and TRBJ1-2; D possibly corresponds to TRBD1 (6 bases). The germline V and J ends were trimmed by 4 bases and 0 bases, with 15 bases remaining between them. CDR1 and CDR2 from the germline V gene are SGHVS and FNYEAQ. The CDR3 contains 16 residues.